This T cell receptor (beta chain) was identified in a study of blood T cell repertoires in COVID-19. Overall study context: Spain, Italy and the United States supplied samples that represented acute and convalescent COVID-19. PBMCs, B-cell-depleted T cells, or T cells provided the cDNA or gDNA that made up the material.

Study processing details: The authors estimated nucleated cell counts from reference gene primer amplification. TCRdb keeps only in-frame clones here, not all; method: immunoSEQ multiplex PCR. The V and J calls and clone size are taken from that table; D and trimming were inferred from the DNA. The sample yields some 670,000 clones, about 87% seen once. V lost 7 bases and J lost 2; bases outside the gene matches: 6. Germline V gene lookup returns CDR1 LNHDA and CDR2 SQIVND (reference sequence). The CDR3 extends over 15 amino acids. This chain links TRBV19 with TRBJ2-2; 8 bases align to TRBD1. The sequencing sample was made of peripheral blood. The TCR was taken from a young woman with acute or convalescent COVID-19. The CDR3 loop reads CASKGQGINTGELFF. The CDR3 coding sequence is TGTGCCAGTAAAGGACAGGGAATCAACACCGGGGAGCTGTTTTTT.